This T cell receptor (beta chain) was obtained from a study of beta chain features in type 1 diabetes. Study at large: The patients were much like the healthy donors in age, gender and cell yields.

CD4+ naive, central memory, regulatory and stem cell-like memory subsets were isolated by sorting on CD45RO/CCR7/CD25/CD127/CD95/CD27. On this clone: The antigen is undetermined.

The study, taken as a whole, reports: Type 1 diabetes patients had TCRB CDR3s that were shorter (moderately but significantly so) in all four CD4+ subsets. Insertions at VDJ junctions were less frequent in type 1 diabetes patients. These patients also deleted more nucleotides at the same junctions.

The authors reverse transcribed all of the isolated RNA, so sequencing captured expressed TCRB transcripts. Produced via immunoSEQ multiplex PCR; TCRdb's table is partial and in-frame only. The repertoire holds 360,000 or so clones, with around 20% as singletons. Per the germline V gene, CDR1 is SNHLY and CDR2 is FYNNEI. The CDR3 is 14 amino acids. V was clipped by 4 bases and J by 4 bases, with 13 bases between them. This chain connects TRBV2 to TRBJ1-2; no firm D call. Sequenced: naive CD4+ T cells from blood. The clonotype was recovered from a woman aged 18 to 35 in good health. The CDR3 DNA sequence: TGTGCCAGCAGTGTAGAGGCGGACTTCTATGGCTACACCTTC. Residues: CASSVEADFYGYTF.